This T cell receptor beta chain is drawn from a study of blood T cell repertoires in COVID-19. About the study: Samples taken during acute and convalescent COVID-19 were collected in the United States, Italy and Spain.

Assay: immunoSEQ multiplex PCR; the TCRdb copy retains only in-frame clones and omits some. The sample shows about 250,000 clones, 70% to 90% of them seen only once. Across about two dozen US areas, participants ranged in age from about 18 to 90 years. Participants had their cohort set by participant-reported clinical history. The germline V gene encodes CDR1 ENHRY and CDR2 SYGVKD. CDR3 length equals 11 residues. Trimming removed 6 bases at V and 1 base at J, with 3 bases between. The sample taken for sequencing was PBMCs or T cells enriched from blood (not recorded which). This rearrangement joins TRBV10-3 to TRBJ1-1; D remains unclear. The receptor comes from a woman between 45 and 60 years old with acute COVID-19. DNA for the CDR3: TGTGCCATCAGCAGGAACACTGAAGCTTTCTTT. Its translation: CAISRNTEAFF.